Sequencing of this T cell receptor beta chain was carried out in a study of CD8+ T cells in alopecia areata. Overall study context: Each of the treated patients was given oral tofacitinib, 5 to 10 mg twice daily, for moderate-to-severe alopecia areata. Findings of the study overall: Researchers report lesional scalp, most notably alopecia totalis/universalis, outstripped normal scalp in clonality. Only one nonresponder was present, which leaves the link between baseline CD8+ expansion and response uncertain. Scalp sample data also include resident alphabeta T cells from normal skin.

Germline V gives CDR1 SGHDT, CDR2 YYEEEE. V lost 0 bases and J 7 bases, leaving 8 bases between the germline ends. CDR3 length: 12 residues. As to this clone: Its antigen is as yet unknown. Other nucleotide sequences in the sample specify the same CDR3.

Treatment of the sample: oral pan-JAK inhibitor, 5-10 mg twice daily. Extracted from the samples, RNA was reverse transcribed into cDNA to serve as the sequencing template. The table came from immunoSEQ multiplex PCR; TCRdb's copy has only in-frame clones and leaves some out. This repertoire shows roughly 190,000 clones, roughly three fifths found once; its top ten account for approximately 1.3%. V and J are TRBV5-6 and TRBJ2-7; D gene unclear. The source was CD4+ T cells sorted from blood, collected at week 49, from a patient treated with tofacitinib. The sequence came from a human donor with alopecia areata. The DNA for the CDR3 is TGTGCCAGCAGCTTGGCGGTCGGGGAGCAGTACTTC. Its translation is CASSLAVGEQYF. The full variable domain, its missing parts supplied by reference TRBV5-6 and TRBJ2-7, is DAGVTQSPTHLIKTRGQQVTLRCSPKSGHDTVSWYQQALGQGPQFIFQYYEEEERQRGNFPDRFSGHQFPNYSSELNVNALLLGDSALYLCASSLAVGEQYFGPGTRLTVT.